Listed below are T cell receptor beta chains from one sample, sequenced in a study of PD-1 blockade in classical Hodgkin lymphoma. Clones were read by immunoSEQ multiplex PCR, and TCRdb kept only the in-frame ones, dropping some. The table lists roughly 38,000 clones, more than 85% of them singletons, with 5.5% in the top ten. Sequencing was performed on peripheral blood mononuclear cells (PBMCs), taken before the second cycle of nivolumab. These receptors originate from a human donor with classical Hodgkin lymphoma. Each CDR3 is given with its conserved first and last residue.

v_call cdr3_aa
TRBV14 CASSYSLSGTYNEQFF
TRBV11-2 CASSSEWTSLYSGGGQYF
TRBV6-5 CASSAGDSGANVLTF
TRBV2 CASSETGTYGYTF
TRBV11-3 CASSLRRGSGEFF
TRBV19 CASSKRQGGDTQYF
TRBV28 CASSSYGGVNYGYTF
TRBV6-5 CASSHGGNQETQYF
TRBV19 CASSNRDRSVKTEAFF
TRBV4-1 CASTRSPGEIYEQYF
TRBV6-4 CASRQSRGTEAFF
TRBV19 CASGTLRGEQFF
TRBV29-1 CSVGAGSETQYF
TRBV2 CASSQGRADTQYF
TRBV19 CASSWQGSQPQHF
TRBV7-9 CASSLALDSYNEQFF
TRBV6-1 CASRTRTGETYEQYF
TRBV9 CASSEAGTGVAETQYF
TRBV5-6 CASRKKDRAHGYTF
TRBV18 CASSPGQGALDTQYF
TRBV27 CASTFGETQYF
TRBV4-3 CASSQQLANGEETQYF
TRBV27 CASSRTNTEAFF
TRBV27 CASSPQSDTSNQPQHF
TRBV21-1 CASSKGQVEQYF
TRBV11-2 CASSSLTWDSPRGTEAFF
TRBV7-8 CASSGGPWETQYF
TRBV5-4 CASSLGGSGNTIYF
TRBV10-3 CASWGGMSETQYF
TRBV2 CASRRTGTYGYTF
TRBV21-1 CASRGLPRGDEQFF
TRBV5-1 CASGLGVKNTGELFF
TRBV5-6 CASSRRQLNSNQPQHF
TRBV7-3 CASSLGPRGGTYNEQFF
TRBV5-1 CASSLERQDTEAFF
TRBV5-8 CASSLVSKAQYF
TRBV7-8 CASSLDLGRYEQYF
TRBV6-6 CASGPRHTDTQYF
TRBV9 CASSPQSDTLYGYTF
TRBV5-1 CASSLDGQSSYNEQFF
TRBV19 CASSPRPTPTNEKLFF
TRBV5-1 CASGDSSGANVLTF
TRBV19 CASSNPGFNEQYF
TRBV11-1 CASSLEGSMGGTEAFF
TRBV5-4 CASSPVPHNEQFF
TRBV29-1 CSAWGDPSTDTQYF
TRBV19 CASSSLAGAADTQYF
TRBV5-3 CARSRGTASIYEQYF
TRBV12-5 CASSSASGSGTDTQYF